This T cell receptor beta chain is from a study of CD8 T cells in ankylosing spondylitis. Researchers built TCR beta libraries using quantitative 5'-RACE with molecular barcodes. One entry per CDR3 protein, called by TCRdb with MiXCR from the 5' RACE reads. The table records about 230,000 distinct CDR3 sequences, under 8.5% of them present only once. Germline V gives CDR1 DFQATT, CDR2 SNEGSKA (reference sequence). This CDR3 spans 16 amino acids. This chain joins TRBV20-1 and TRBJ1-4; weak D call: TRBD1 (5 bases). Sequencing was done on a sample of blood, either unsorted or a sorted T cell fraction (not recorded which). This sequence was found in a female donor with ankylosing spondylitis or in good health (not recorded which). This CDR3 is CCVRDGALLSNEKLFF. In nucleotides, the CDR3 is TGCTGTGTCCGCGATGGGGCCCTATTGTCTAATGAAAAACTGTTTTTT.